This T cell receptor (beta chain) was sequenced for a study of glioma-infiltrating T cells (dated by TCRdb to about 2016). Some background on the complete study: Sequencing of TCR alpha- and beta-chain repertoires was performed on glioma tissue, on non-neoplastic brain tissue, and on matched peripheral blood mononuclear cells. To measure divergence between tissue and blood T-cell populations, each tissue-infiltrating repertoire was compared with the peripheral blood repertoire of the same patient. Three low-grade glioma patients, fewer than 10 primary glioblastoma patients, and three non-glioma patients who contributed non-neoplastic brain tissue made up the paired cohort.

The iRepertoire nested amplicon-rescue multiplex PCR (arm-PCR) platform was used to amplify TCR alpha and beta CDR3 regions from RNA. The input for one-step reverse transcription and amplification was roughly 95-450 ng of either tissue mRNA or PBMC total RNA. After bead purification, a secondary multiplex PCR added Illumina adapters, and libraries were gel-purified between 200 and 400 bp. Internal 6-nucleotide barcodes were carried by the libraries and were used for demultiplexing. Sequencing of the libraries was done on an Illumina MiSeq using 2x220 or 2x250 nucleotide paired-end reads. As for the authors' bioinformatics: FLASH 1.2.11 was used to merge paired reads, and BWA-MEM then aligned the reads to the GRCh37 human genome before TRA and TRB reads were extracted. An IMGT-derived reference of cassette sequences and CDR3 motifs, with pseudogenes included, was used for V and J assignment. Reads were translated in three frames, and productive CDR3s were defined as those with a C...FGXG motif and no stop codons. Unique combinations of V-J cassette pair and CDR3 amino acid sequence were defined as clonotypes. Filtering of reads was based on Hamming distance, with the threshold set by the sequence error rate of each sample in mapped regions. The public sequencing data were trimmed at Q25 with fastp and processed into clonotypes with MiXCR by TCRdb, which kept only in-frame beta chains. Each record represents a unique CDR3 protein, reported with the most common genes and DNA among its rows. TCRdb's processing, not the authors', yielded these V and J calls. The sample profile shows about 89,000 distinct CDR3 sequences; 23% of them were found once. The top ten constitute roughly 6.7% of the sample.

Of note for this clonotype: There is no known antigen for this receptor. Qualities for individual bases were not recorded, and no much larger clone is one base off.

The germline V gene sets CDR1 to SGHAT and CDR2 to FQNNGV. V loses 4 bases at its end and J loses 4 bases; junction bases beyond the gene matches: 6. Measured from the cysteine to the phenylalanine, the CDR3 is 14 residues long. The entry retains the CDR3 DNA only, 42 bases that are in frame from base 1. What the study reported, not specific to this receptor: Tissue and blood shared very few CDR3 sequences, a result attributed to high CDR3 diversity and limited sampling. VJ-independent divergence between tissue and blood was found to be below expectation in non-neoplastic patients but above expectation in all gliomas, particularly low-grade gliomas. Small numbers underpinned the group comparisons: roughly 8 glioblastoma patients, three low-grade glioma patients and three non-neoplastic patients.

The clonotype was recovered from a human donor with low-grade glioma or glioblastoma, undergoing nonglioma brain surgery, or in good health (not recorded which). The V and J segments used are TRBV11-2 and TRBJ2-5; a stretch of 7 junction bases matches TRBD2. The specimen sequenced was glioma tissue, nonneoplastic brain tissue, or PBMCs (not recorded which). CDR3 protein: CASSWGGRGETQYF. The nucleotide sequence is TGTGCCAGCAGCTGGGGGGGTCGGGGAGAGACCCAGTACTTC.